This TCR beta chain appears in the sequencing data of a study of shared clonotypes between healthy human individuals. Overall study: Each donor contributed plates that comprised three CD4 naive, three CD4 memory, two CD8 naive and one CD8 memory.

Assay execution proceeded at the deep level. It was across several immunoSEQ plates that each subset's genomic DNA was evenly split. Using immunoSEQ multiplex PCR, the repertoire was profiled, and TCRdb retains in-frame clones only, with some absent. The profile shows some 2,500,000 clones, approximately 90% of them singletons. The V gene's germline CDR1 is SEHNR and CDR2 FQNEAQ (reference sequence). This CDR3 is 14 amino acids long. V shed 5 bases and J shed 3 bases, with 10 bases lying between them. The sample was naive CD4+ T cells from PBMCs. Subset meaning: CD45RA+ positively selected. The genes are TRBV7-9 and TRBJ2-2; D gene uncertain. The TCR comes from a man in his late teens or twenties in good health. Some clones in this sample may be carry-over from other donors' samples. DNA for the CDR3: TGTGCCAGCAGCCCTACCTCGGACACCGGGGAGCTGTTTTTT. Its translation is CASSPTSDTGELFF.